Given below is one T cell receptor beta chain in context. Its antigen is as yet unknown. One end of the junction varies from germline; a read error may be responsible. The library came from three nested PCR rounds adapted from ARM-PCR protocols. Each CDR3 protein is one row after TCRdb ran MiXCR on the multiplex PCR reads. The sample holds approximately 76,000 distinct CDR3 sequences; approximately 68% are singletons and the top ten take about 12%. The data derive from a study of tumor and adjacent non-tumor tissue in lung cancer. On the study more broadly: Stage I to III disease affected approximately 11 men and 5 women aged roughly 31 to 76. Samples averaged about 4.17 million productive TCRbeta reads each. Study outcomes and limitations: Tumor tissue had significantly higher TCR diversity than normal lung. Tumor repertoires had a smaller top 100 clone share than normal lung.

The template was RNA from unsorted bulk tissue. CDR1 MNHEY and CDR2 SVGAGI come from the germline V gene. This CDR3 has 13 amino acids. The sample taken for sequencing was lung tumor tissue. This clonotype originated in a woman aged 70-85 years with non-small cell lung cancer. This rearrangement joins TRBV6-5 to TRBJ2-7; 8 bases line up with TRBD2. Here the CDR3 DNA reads TGTGCCAGCAGTATCACTAGCGGCTACGAGCAATACTTC. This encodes CASSITSGYEQYF.